This TCR beta chain was captured by sequencing in a study of blood T cell repertoires in COVID-19. Generated by immunoSEQ multiplex PCR, the TCRdb table keeps only in-frame clones and is missing some. The sample holds approximately 150,000 clones, around 86% seen once. Concerning this clone: An end of the junction differs from the germline gene, which may be a read error.

The sample comprised peripheral blood. This TCR was recovered from a woman aged 80 or over with COVID-19, enrolled during active disease.

This CDR3 reads CSARGGSLSAF. CDR3 nucleotides: TGCAGTGCTAGGGGAGGAAGCTTGTCCGCCTTC. This chain uses TRBV20-1 with TRBJ1-2; D is uncertain. This CDR3 has 11 residues. The germline V gene encodes CDR1 DFQATT and CDR2 SNEGSKA (reference sequence).